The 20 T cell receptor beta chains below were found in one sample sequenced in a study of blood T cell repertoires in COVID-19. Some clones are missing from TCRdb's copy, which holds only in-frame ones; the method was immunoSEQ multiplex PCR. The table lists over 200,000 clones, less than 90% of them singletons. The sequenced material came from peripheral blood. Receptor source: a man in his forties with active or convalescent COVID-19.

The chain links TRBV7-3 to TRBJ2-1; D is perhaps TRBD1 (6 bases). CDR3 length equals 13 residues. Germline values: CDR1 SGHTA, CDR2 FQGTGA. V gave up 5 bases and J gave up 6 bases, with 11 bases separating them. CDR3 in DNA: TGTGCCAGCAGCCTGACAGGAGGCAATGAGCAGTTCTTC. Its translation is CASSLTGGNEQFF.

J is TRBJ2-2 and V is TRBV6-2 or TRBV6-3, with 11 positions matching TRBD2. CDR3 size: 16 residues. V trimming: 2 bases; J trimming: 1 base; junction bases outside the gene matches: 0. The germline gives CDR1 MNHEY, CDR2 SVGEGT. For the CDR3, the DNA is TGTGCCAGCAGTTACGGACTAGCGGGGAACACCGGGGAGCTGTTTTTT. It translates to CASSYGLAGNTGELFF.

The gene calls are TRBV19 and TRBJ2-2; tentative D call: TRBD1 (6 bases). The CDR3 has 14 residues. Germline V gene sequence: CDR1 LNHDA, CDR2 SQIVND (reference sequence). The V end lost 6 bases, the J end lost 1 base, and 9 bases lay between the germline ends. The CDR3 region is CASRPTGNTGELFF. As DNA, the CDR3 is TGTGCCAGTAGGCCGACAGGGAACACCGGGGAGCTGTTTTTT.

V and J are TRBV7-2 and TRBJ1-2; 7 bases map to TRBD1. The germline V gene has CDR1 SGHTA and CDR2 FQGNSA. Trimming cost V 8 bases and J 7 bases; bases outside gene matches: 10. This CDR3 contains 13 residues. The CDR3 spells CASVRGQRTGYTF. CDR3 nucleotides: TGTGCCAGCGTTCGGGGACAGCGGACTGGCTACACCTTC.

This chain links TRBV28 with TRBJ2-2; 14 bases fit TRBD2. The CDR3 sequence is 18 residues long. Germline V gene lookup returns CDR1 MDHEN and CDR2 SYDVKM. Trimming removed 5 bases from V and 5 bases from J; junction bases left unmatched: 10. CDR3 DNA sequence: TGTGCCAGCAGTCTTACCGGGACTAGCGGGGGACGAACCGGGGAGCTGTTTTTT. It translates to CASSLTGTSGGRTGELFF.

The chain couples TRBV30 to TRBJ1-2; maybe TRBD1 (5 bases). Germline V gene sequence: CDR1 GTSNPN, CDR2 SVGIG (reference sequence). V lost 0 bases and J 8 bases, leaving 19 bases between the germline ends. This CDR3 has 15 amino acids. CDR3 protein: CAWSVVGYGGTGYTF. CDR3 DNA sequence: TGTGCCTGGAGTGTAGTGGGATACGGGGGTACGGGCTACACCTTC.

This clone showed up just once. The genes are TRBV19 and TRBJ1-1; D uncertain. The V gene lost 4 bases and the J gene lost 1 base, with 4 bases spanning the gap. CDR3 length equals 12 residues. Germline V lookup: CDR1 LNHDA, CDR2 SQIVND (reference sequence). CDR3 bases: TGTGCCAGTAGTAACGGGAACACTGAAGCTTTCTTT. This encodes CASSNGNTEAFF.

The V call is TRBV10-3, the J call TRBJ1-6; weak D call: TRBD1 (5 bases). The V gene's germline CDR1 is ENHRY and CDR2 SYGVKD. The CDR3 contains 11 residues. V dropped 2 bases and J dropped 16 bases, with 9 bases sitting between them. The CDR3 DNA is TGTGCCATCAGTGAGGACAGCTATCTCCACTTT. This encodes CAISEDSYLHF.

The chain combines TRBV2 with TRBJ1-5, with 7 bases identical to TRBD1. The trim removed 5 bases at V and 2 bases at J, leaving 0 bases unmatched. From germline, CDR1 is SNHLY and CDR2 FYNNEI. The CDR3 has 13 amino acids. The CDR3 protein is CASSTGGNQPQHF. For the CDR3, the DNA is TGTGCCAGCAGTACAGGGGGCAATCAGCCCCAGCATTTT. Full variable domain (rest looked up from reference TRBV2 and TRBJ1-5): EPEVTQTPSHQVTQMGQEVILRCVPISNHLYFYWYRQILGQKVEFLVSFYNNEISEKSEIFDDQFSVERPDGSNFTLKIRSTKLEDSAMYFCASSTGGNQPQHFGDGTRLSIL.

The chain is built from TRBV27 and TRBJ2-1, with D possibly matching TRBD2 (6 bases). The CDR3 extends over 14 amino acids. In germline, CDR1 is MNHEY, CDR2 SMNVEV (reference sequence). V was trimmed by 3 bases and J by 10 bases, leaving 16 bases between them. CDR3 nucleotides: TGTGCCAGCAGTTTCCGCCGGACTGCGGGAGAGCAGTTCTTC. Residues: CASSFRRTAGEQFF.

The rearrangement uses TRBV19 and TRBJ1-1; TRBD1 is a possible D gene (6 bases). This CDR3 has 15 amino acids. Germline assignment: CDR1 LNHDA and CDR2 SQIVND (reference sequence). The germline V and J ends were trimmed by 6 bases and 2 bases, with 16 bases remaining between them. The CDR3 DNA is TGTGCCAGTAGCCAAGGCCCGACAGGCAACACTGAAGCTTTCTTT. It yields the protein CASSQGPTGNTEAFF.

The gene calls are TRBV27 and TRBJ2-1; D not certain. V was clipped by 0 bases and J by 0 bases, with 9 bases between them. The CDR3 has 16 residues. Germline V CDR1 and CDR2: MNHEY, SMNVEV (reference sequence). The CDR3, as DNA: TGTGCCAGCAGTTTATCGAGCGCTAGCTCCTACAATGAGCAGTTCTTC. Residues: CASSLSSASSYNEQFF.

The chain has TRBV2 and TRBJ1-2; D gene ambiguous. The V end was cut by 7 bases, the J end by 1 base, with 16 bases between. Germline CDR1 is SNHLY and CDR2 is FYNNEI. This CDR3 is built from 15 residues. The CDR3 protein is CASTGRRTVNYGYTF. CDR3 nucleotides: TGTGCCAGCACCGGAAGGAGGACGGTTAACTATGGCTACACCTTC.

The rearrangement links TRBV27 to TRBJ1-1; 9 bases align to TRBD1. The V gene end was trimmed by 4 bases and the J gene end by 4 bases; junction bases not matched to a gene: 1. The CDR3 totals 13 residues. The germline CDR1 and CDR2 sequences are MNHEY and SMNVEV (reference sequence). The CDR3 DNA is TGTGCCAGCAGTTACAGGGGGCTCACTGAAGCTTTCTTT. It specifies CASSYRGLTEAFF.

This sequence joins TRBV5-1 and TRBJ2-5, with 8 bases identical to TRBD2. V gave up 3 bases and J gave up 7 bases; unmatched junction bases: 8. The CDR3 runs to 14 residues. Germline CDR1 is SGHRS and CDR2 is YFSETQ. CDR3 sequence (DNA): TGCGCCAGCAGCTCCCGCGGGGGGACGGCGACCCAGTACTTC. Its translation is CASSSRGGTATQYF.

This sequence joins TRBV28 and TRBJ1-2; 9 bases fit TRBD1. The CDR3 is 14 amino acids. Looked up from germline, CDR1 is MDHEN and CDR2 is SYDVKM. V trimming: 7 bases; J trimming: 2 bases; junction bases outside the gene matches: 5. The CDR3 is CASIAGTGNYGYTF. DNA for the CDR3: TGTGCCAGCATCGCCGGGACAGGGAACTATGGCTACACCTTC.

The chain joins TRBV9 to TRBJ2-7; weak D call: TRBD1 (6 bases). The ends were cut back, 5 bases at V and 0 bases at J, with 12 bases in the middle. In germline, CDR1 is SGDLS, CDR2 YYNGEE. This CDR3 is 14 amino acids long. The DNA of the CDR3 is TGTGCCAGCAGTAACAGGGTGGGCTCCTACGAGCAGTACTTC. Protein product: CASSNRVGSYEQYF. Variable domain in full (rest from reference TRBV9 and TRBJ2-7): DSGVTQTPKHLITATGQRVTLRCSPRSGDLSVYWYQQSLDQGLQFLIQYYNGEERAKGNILERFSAQQFPDLHSELNLSSLELGDSALYFCASSNRVGSYEQYFGPGTRLTVT.

CDR3 sequence: CASRSGAGTYEQYF. The DNA of the CDR3 is TGTGCCAGCAGGTCTGGGGCGGGAACCTACGAGCAGTACTTC. This chain joins TRBV28 and TRBJ2-7; D might be TRBD2 (6 bases). The CDR3 length is 14 residues. Trimming shortened V by 6 bases and J by 2 bases, and 14 bases separated the two germline ends. From germline, CDR1 is MDHEN and CDR2 SYDVKM.

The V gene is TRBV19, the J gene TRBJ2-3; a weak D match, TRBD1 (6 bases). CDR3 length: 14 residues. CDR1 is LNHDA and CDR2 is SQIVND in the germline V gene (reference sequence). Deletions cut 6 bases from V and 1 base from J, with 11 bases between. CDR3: CASRWGQGTDTQYF. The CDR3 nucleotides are TGTGCCAGTAGGTGGGGACAAGGCACAGATACGCAGTATTTT. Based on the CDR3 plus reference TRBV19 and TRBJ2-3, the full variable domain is DGGITQSPKYLFRKEGQNVTLSCEQNLNHDAMYWYRQDPGQGLRLIYYSQIVNDFQKGDIAEGYSVSREKKESFPLTVTSAQKNPTAFYLCASRWGQGTDTQYFGPGTRLTVL.

The CDR3 here is CASSSRRGQGASGANVLTF. In DNA form, the CDR3 reads TGTGCCAGCAGTTCCCGCCGGGGACAGGGGGCGTCAGGGGCCAACGTCCTGACTTTC. The chain carries TRBV28 and TRBJ2-6; 12 nucleotides line up with TRBD1. This CDR3 has 19 residues. With 4 bases clipped from V and 4 bases from J, the junction kept 11 bases outside the gene matches. The germline gives CDR1 MDHEN, CDR2 SYDVKM.